The text below deals with one T cell receptor (beta chain). The data originate from a study of control samples from healthy donors and cancer patients. Assay: immunoSEQ multiplex PCR; the TCRdb copy retains only in-frame clones and omits some. The repertoire holds roughly 100,000 clones, about 91% seen once, with around an eighth in the top ten. Germline-derived CDR1 and CDR2 are SQVTM and ANQGSEA. The CDR3 is made up of 14 amino acids. V trimming: 5 bases; J trimming: 3 bases; junction bases outside the gene matches: 7. The V and J genes are TRBV29-1 and TRBJ2-3, with TRBD2 identical over 8 bases. The sequence was collected from a man aged 25 to 40 in good health. The specimen was blood. The chain's CDR3 is CSVFSGNPTDTQYF. The DNA for the CDR3 is TGCAGCGTTTTTAGCGGGAATCCGACAGATACGCAGTATTTT.